Below are 13 T cell receptor beta chains sequenced from a single sample in a study of tumor-infiltrating lymphocytes in localized non-small cell lung cancer. Using immunoSEQ multiplex PCR, the repertoire was profiled, and TCRdb retains in-frame clones only, with some absent. The repertoire holds 15,000 to 20,000 clones, with 65% to 80% as singletons. The sample taken for sequencing was lung tumor tissue. The receptors originated from a human donor with non-small cell lung cancer.

This rearrangement joins TRBV7-2 to TRBJ2-7; no firm D call. Trimming cost V 2 bases and J 3 bases, with 11 bases left between them. CDR1 is SGHTA, CDR2 FQGNSA, per germline. The CDR3 is 14 residues long. The CDR3 DNA follows: TGTGCCAGCAGCTTAAACGAAGGGTTCTACGAGCAGTACTTC. This translates into CASSLNEGFYEQYF.

The chain recombines TRBV18 with TRBJ2-5; either TRBD1 or TRBD2 may supply D (7 bases each). The germline CDR1 and CDR2 sequences are KGHSH and LQKENI. V shed 4 bases and J shed 5 bases, with 23 bases lying between them. CDR3 size: 17 residues. CDR3 in DNA: TGTGCCAGCTCACTGGGAGGGGGCGAAGATATTATGGAGACCCAGTACTTC. Translated: CASSLGGGEDIMETQYF.

This chain links TRBV11-3 with TRBJ1-1; weak D call: TRBD1 (6 bases). Trimming took off 3 bases at V and 2 bases at J, with 10 bases between the two ends. CDR3 length: 14 amino acids. CDR1 is SGHNT and CDR2 is YENEEA in the germline V gene. The CDR3 loop reads CASSLRGSNTEAFF. The CDR3 DNA follows: TGTGCCAGCAGCTTGAGGGGGTCAAACACTGAAGCTTTCTTT. Together with reference TRBV11-3 and TRBJ1-1, the CDR3 gives the full variable domain: EAGVVQSPRYKIIEKKQPVAFWCNPISGHNTLYWYLQNLGQGPELLIRYENEEAVDDSQLPKDRFSAERLKGVDSTLKIQPAELGDSAVYLCASSLRGSNTEAFFGQGTRLTVV.

The CDR3 reads CASSAGQGATGELFF. CDR3 nucleotide sequence: TGTGCCAGCAGTGCGGGCCAGGGGGCCACCGGGGAGCTGTTTTTT. The genes are TRBV2 and TRBJ2-2; TRBD1 matches 8 bases. V gave up 4 bases and J gave up 4 bases; unmatched junction bases: 5. CDR3 length: 15 amino acids. Germline lookup yields CDR1 SNHLY and CDR2 FYNNEI.

CDR3 bases: TGTGCCAGCAGCTCTCGTTCCATGAAAACAGATACGCAGTATTTT. This gives the protein CASSSRSMKTDTQYF. This chain joins TRBV5-4 and TRBJ2-3; D unresolved. Germline V lookup: CDR1 SGHNT, CDR2 YYREEE (reference sequence). Trimming removed 3 bases at V and 3 bases at J, with 14 bases between. The CDR3 runs 15 residues.

The chain has TRBV28 and TRBJ2-7; D not resolved. From germline, CDR1 is MDHEN and CDR2 SYDVKM. There are 13 residues in the CDR3. Trimming left V 7 bases short and J 3 bases short, with 13 bases between. The CDR3 DNA follows: TGTGCCAGCACCTCCGCAGGAAACTACGAGCAGTACTTC. The encoded protein is CASTSAGNYEQYF.

This chain joins TRBV11-2 and TRBJ1-2; D unclear. From germline, CDR1 is SGHAT and CDR2 FQNNGV. This CDR3 spans 14 amino acids. V lost 7 bases to trimming and J lost 1 base, with 13 bases between them. DNA of the CDR3: TGTGCCAGCACCCCGGCAGGCCGTAACTATGGCTACACCTTC. Protein sequence: CASTPAGRNYGYTF.

The chain uses TRBV11-1 and TRBJ2-7, with 7 bases aligning to TRBD1. Germline V gene sequence: CDR1 SGHAT, CDR2 FQDESV (reference sequence). CDR3 length: 13 amino acids. The trim removed 6 bases at V and 4 bases at J, leaving 6 bases unmatched. The CDR3 nucleotides are TGTGCCAGCAGGGGAAAGGACAGGTACGAGCAGTACTTC. This translates into CASRGKDRYEQYF.

V and J are TRBV7-2 and TRBJ1-2; 9 bases line up with TRBD1. Losses at the gene ends were 7 bases for V and 8 bases for J; bases not matched to a gene: 14. The CDR3 is 15 amino acids. CDR1 is SGHTA, CDR2 FQGNSA, per germline. Here the CDR3 reads CASTQAGTGIRGYTF. DNA of the CDR3: TGTGCCAGCACCCAGGCCGGGACAGGGATCCGCGGCTACACCTTC.

The rearrangement joins TRBV5-6 to TRBJ2-2; a weak D match, TRBD2 (6 bases). This CDR3 is built from 14 residues. CDR1 and CDR2 (germline): SGHDT, YYEEEE. V shed 0 bases and J shed 7 bases, with 10 bases lying between them. The DNA of the CDR3 is TGTGCCAGCAGCTTGGGACTAGGGTACGGGGAGCTGTTTTTT. Translating it yields CASSLGLGYGELFF.

The CDR3 nucleotides read TGTGCCAGCTCACCGGAGGGGAGGGCCCAAGAGACCCAGTACTTC. Protein sequence: CASSPEGRAQETQYF. This chain uses TRBV18 with TRBJ2-5; 7 bases align to TRBD2. The length of the CDR3 is 15 residues. Germline CDR1 KGHSH, CDR2 LQKENI. V gave up 3 bases and J gave up 1 base; unmatched junction bases: 5.

CDR3 loop: CASSWTGTVEKLFF. The CDR3 nucleotides are TGTGCCAGCAGCTGGACCGGGACAGTTGAAAAACTGTTTTTT. The chain employs TRBV7-2 and TRBJ1-4, with 7 nucleotides matching TRBD1. This CDR3 spans 14 amino acids. V lost 4 bases to trimming and J lost 7 bases; unmatched junction nucleotides: 6. In germline, CDR1 is SGHTA, CDR2 FQGNSA.

This clone has more than one count but fewer than ten. V is TRBV15 and J is TRBJ1-1; D call uncertain. The V gene's germline CDR1 is LNHNV and CDR2 YYDKDF (reference sequence). CDR3 length equals 14 residues. With 1 base removed from V and 0 bases from J, the gap between germline ends came to 6 bases. The CDR3 here is CATSRGALNTEAFF. The CDR3 DNA reads TGTGCCACCAGCAGAGGCGCACTGAACACTGAAGCTTTCTTT.